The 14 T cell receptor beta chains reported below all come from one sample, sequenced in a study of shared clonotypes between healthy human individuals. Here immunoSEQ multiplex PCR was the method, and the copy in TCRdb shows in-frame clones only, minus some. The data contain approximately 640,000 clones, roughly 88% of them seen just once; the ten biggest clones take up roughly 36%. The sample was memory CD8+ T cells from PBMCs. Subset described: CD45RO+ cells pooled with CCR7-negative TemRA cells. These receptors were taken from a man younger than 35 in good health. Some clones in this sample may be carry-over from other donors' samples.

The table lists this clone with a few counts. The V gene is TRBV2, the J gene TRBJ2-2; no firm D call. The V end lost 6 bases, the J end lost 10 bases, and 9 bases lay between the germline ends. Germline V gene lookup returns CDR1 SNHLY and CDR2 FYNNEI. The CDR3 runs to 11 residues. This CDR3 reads CASRYSAELFF. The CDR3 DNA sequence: TGTGCCAGCAGATATTCCGCGGAGCTGTTTTTT.

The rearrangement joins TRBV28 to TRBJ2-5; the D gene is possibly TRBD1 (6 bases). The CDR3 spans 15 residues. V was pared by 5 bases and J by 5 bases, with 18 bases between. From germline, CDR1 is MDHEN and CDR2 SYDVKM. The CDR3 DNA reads TGTGCCAGCAGTATGCCAGGGGAATCAAAGGAGACCCAGTACTTC. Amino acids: CASSMPGESKETQYF.

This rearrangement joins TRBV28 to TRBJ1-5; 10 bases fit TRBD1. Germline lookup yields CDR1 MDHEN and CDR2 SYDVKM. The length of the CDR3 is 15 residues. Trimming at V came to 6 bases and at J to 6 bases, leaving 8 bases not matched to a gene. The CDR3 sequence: CASSGQGVIIQPQHF. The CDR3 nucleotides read TGTGCCAGCAGCGGACAGGGGGTCATCATTCAGCCCCAGCATTTT. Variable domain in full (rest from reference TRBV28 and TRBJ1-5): DVKVTQSSRYLVKRTGEKVFLECVQDMDHENMFWYRQDPGLGLRLIYFSYDVKMKEKGDIPEGYSVSREKKERFSLILESASTNQTSMYLCASSGQGVIIQPQHFGDGTRLSIL.

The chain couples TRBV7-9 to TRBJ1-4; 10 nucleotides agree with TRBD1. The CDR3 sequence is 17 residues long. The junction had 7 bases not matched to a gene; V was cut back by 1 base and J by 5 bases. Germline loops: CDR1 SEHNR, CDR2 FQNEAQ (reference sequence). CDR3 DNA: TGTGCCAGCAGCTTAGTCGGGACAGGGGCGATCAATGAAAAACTGTTTTTT. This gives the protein CASSLVGTGAINEKLFF.

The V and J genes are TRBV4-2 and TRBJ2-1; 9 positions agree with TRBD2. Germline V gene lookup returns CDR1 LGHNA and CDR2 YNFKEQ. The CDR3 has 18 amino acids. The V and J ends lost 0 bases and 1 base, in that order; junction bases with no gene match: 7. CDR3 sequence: CASSQDPWREGSYNEQFF. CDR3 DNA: TGTGCCAGCAGCCAAGATCCTTGGCGGGAGGGTTCCTACAATGAGCAGTTCTTC.

The CDR3 here is CASSPTGYFYEQYF. DNA for the CDR3: TGTGCCAGCAGTCCTACAGGCTACTTCTACGAGCAGTACTTC. This chain joins TRBV28 and TRBJ2-7, with D possibly matching TRBD1 (5 bases). There are 14 residues in the CDR3. V was pared by 5 bases and J by 3 bases, with 14 bases between. Per germline, CDR1 MDHEN and CDR2 SYDVKM.

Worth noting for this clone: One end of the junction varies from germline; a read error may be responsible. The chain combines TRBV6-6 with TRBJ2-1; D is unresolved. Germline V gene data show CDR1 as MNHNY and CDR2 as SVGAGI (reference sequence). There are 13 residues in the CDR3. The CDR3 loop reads CASSYSSFNEQFF. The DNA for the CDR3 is TGTGCCAGCAGTTACTCTTCCTTCAATGAGCAGTTCTTC.

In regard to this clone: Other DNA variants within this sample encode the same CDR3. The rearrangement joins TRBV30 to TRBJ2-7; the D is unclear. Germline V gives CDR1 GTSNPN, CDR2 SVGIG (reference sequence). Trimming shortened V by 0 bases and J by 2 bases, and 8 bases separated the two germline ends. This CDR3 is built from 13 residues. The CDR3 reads CAWSVGGTYEQYF. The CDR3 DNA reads TGTGCCTGGAGTGTCGGCGGAACCTACGAGCAGTACTTC.

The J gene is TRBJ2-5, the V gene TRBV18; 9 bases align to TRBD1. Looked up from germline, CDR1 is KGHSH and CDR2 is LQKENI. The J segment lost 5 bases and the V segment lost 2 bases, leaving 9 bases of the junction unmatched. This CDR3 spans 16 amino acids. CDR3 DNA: TGTGCCAGCTCACCAGGGGACAGGGTCTTTCGGGAGACCCAGTACTTC. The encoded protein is CASSPGDRVFRETQYF. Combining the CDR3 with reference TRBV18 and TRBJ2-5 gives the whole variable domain NAGVMQNPRHLVRRRGQEARLRCSPMKGHSHVYWYRQLPEEGLKFMVYLQKENIIDESGMPKERFSAEFPKEGPSILRIQQVVRGDSAAYFCASSPGDRVFRETQYFGPGTRLLVL.

CDR3 sequence reads: CASSSHGAGDEQFF. Here the CDR3 DNA reads TGTGCCAGCTCTAGTCACGGGGCGGGAGATGAGCAGTTCTTC. J is TRBJ2-1 and V is TRBV9, with TRBD2 matching 7 bases. From germline, CDR1 is SGDLS and CDR2 YYNGEE. V lost 7 bases to trimming and J lost 8 bases; unmatched junction nucleotides: 12. The CDR3 extends over 14 amino acids.

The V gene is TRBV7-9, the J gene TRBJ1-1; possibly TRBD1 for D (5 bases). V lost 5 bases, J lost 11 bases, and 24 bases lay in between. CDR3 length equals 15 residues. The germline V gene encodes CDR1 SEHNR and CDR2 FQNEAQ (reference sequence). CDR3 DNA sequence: TGTGCCAGCAGCCATACTCGGGACCCGACCCGGGGGGCTTTCTTT. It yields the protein CASSHTRDPTRGAFF.

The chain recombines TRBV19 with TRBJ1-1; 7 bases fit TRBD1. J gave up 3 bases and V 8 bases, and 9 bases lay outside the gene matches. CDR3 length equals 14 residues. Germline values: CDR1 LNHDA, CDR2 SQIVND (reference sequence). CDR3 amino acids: CASVNRGGYTEAFF. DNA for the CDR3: TGTGCCAGTGTTAACAGGGGCGGGTACACTGAAGCTTTCTTT.

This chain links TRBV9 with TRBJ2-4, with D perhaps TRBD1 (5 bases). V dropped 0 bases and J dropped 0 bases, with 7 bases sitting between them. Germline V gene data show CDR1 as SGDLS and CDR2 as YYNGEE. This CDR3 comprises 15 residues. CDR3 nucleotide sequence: TGTGCCAGCAGCGTAGGACAGCTAGCCAAAAACATTCAGTACTTC. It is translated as CASSVGQLAKNIQYF.

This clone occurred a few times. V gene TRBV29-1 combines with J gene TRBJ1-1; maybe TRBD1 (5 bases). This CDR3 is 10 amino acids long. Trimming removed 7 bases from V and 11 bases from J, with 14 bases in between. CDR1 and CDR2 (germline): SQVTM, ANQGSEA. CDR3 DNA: TGCAGCGCCGTGGGGGAGATCGCTTTCTTT. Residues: CSAVGEIAFF. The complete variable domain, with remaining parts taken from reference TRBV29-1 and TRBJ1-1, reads SAVISQKPSRDICQRGTSLTIQCQVDSQVTMMFWYRQQPGQSLTLIATANQGSEATYESGFVIDKFPISRPNLTFSTLTVSNMSPEDSSIYLCSAVGEIAFFGQGTRLTVV.